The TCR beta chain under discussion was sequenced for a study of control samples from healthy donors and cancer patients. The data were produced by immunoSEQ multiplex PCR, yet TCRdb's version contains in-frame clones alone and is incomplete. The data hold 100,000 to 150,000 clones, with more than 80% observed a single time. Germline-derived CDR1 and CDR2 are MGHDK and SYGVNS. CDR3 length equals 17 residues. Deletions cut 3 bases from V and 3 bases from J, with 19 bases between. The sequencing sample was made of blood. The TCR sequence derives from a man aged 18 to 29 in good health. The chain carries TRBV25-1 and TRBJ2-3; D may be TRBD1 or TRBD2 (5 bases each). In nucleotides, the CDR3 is TGTGCCAGCAGTGACTCCCTCCCGGGGCCTGCTACAGATACGCAGTATTTT. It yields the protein CASSDSLPGPATDTQYF.